This TCR beta chain was sequenced in a study of T cells after yellow fever vaccination. About the study: For low cell numbers, libraries were made with SMART-Seq v4 Ultra Low Input.

TCRdb analysed the 5' RACE reads with MiXCR anew, one entry per CDR3 protein. The sample consists of roughly 340,000 distinct CDR3 sequences, around 3.9% of them appearing once. This clonotype was seen at least ten times. The antigen is not known. Overall study results and limits: Only a minor proportion of clonotypes was detected across both CD4 and CD8 compartments.

The material was PBMCs, obtained 5 days after the yellow fever booster vaccination. The TCR was taken from a man aged 18 to 35 who received the YFV17D yellow fever vaccine.

The CDR3 loop reads CASSLKGGDTEAFF. The CDR3 coding sequence is TGTGCCAGCAGCTTAAAGGGTGGAGACACTGAAGCTTTCTTT. The chain is built from TRBV7-3 and TRBJ1-1; no clear D gene. The CDR3 length is 14 residues. CDR1 and CDR2 from the germline V gene are SGHTA and FQGTGA. Between the trimmed V and J ends, which lost 1 base and 3 bases, there was a span of 9 bases.